This T cell receptor (beta chain) was sequenced for a study of T cell changes during pregnancy in multiple sclerosis. Data came from immunoSEQ multiplex PCR; TCRdb stores just in-frame clones and leaves some out. Among tens of thousands of clones listed, around 90% were seen once. The CDR3 consists of 14 residues. V dropped 1 base and J dropped 5 bases, with 11 bases sitting between them. Germline assignment: CDR1 SGHTA and CDR2 FQGNSA. The material was CD4+ T cells from peripheral blood mononuclear cells, obtained in the third trimester of pregnancy. This receptor was obtained from a female donor in good health, enrolled as a control in a pregnancy study. J is TRBJ1-2 and V is TRBV7-2; D is uncertain. The CDR3 sequence is CASSLGETGYGYTF. In nucleotides, the CDR3 is TGTGCCAGCAGCTTAGGGGAGACGGGGTATGGCTACACCTTC. Complete variable domain (other parts from reference TRBV7-2 and TRBJ1-2): GAGVSQSPSNKVTEKGKDVELRCDPISGHTALYWYRQSLGQGLEFLIYFQGNSAPDKSGLPSDRFSAERTGGSVSTLTIQRTQQEDSAVYLCASSLGETGYGYTFGSGTRLTVV.